The TCR beta chain under discussion was sequenced for a study of regulatory T cells in long-lasting Graves disease. For the study at large: A definition of persistent Graves' disease required over 5 years of antithyroid drugs plus positive TSH receptor antibodies. Study observations and caveats: Repertoires from persistent disease leaned toward TRBV28, TRBJ1-2 and TRBJ2-5.

A few counts support this clonotype. Its cognate antigen is unknown. Arm-PCR of CDR3 regions and iRepertoire HTBI primers were used to build TCR beta libraries. TCRdb used MiXCR to reprocess the multiplex PCR reads, holding one entry per CDR3 protein. The sample carries a few hundred thousand distinct CDR3 sequences, 20% to 25% recorded once. Time point specified: persistent/refractory GD, antithyroid drugs over 5 years with positive TRAb. RNA isolated from PBMCs was used to make the TCR library. Germline V gene lookup returns CDR1 SGHAT and CDR2 FQNNGV. The CDR3 sequence is 12 residues long. With 2 bases removed from V and 4 bases from J, the gap between germline ends came to 4 bases.

V gene TRBV11-2 combines with J gene TRBJ2-3; no firm D call. The receptor's source is a woman aged 35 to 49 with Graves disease. The sample in question was peripheral blood mononuclear cells (PBMCs), obtained when the disease was refractory, from a patient treated with antithyroid drugs. The CDR3, as DNA: TGTGCCAGCAGCTTAAACGCAGATACGCAGTATTTT. It translates to CASSLNADTQYF.